The 29 T cell receptor beta chains given below trace back to one sample, sequenced in a study of technical replicates of blood from a few donors. Generated by immunoSEQ multiplex PCR, the TCRdb table keeps only in-frame clones and is missing some. The data contain roughly 50,000 clones, around 96% of them singletons. Material: PBMCs. All receptors come from a human donor in good health. Some clones in this sample may be carry-over from other donors' samples.

The V call is TRBV7-2, the J call TRBJ2-3, with TRBD2 as a possible D gene (6 bases). Trimming left V 0 bases short and J 8 bases short, with 15 bases between. This CDR3 region has 15 residues. The germline V gene encodes CDR1 SGHTA and CDR2 FQGNSA. The CDR3 spells CASSLAGGEGGTQYF. CDR3 coding DNA: TGTGCCAGCAGCTTAGCGGGGGGTGAGGGCGGTACGCAGTATTTT.

The chain joins TRBV9 to TRBJ2-3, with a weak D call TRBD1 (5 bases). The CDR3 totals 15 residues. V lost 0 bases to trimming and J lost 1 base, with 9 bases between them. Germline V gene data show CDR1 as SGDLS and CDR2 as YYNGEE. The CDR3 DNA is TGTGCCAGCAGCGTAGCTGGGGCTCGCACAGATACGCAGTATTTT. Its protein is CASSVAGARTDTQYF.

J is TRBJ2-7 and V is TRBV5-1, with TRBD1 matching over 8 bases. Germline V gives CDR1 SGHRS, CDR2 YFSETQ. With 7 bases clipped from V and 5 bases from J, the junction kept 5 bases outside the gene matches. The CDR3 spans 12 residues. The CDR3 is CASSGGDHEQYF. Written as DNA, the CDR3 is TGCGCCAGCTCAGGGGGCGACCACGAGCAGTACTTC.

The chain recombines TRBV27 with TRBJ2-7; 9 bases map to TRBD2. The germline V gene has CDR1 MNHEY and CDR2 SMNVEV (reference sequence). CDR3 length: 13 amino acids. Unmatched junction bases numbered 4, after V lost 8 bases and J lost 2 bases. The CDR3 reads CASSSGVPYEQYF. For the CDR3, the DNA is TGTGCCAGCTCTAGCGGGGTCCCCTACGAGCAGTACTTC.

This clone was seen only once. CDR3 amino acids: CAWRTAGANVLTF. CDR3 coding DNA: TGTGCCTGGAGAACAGCTGGGGCCAACGTCCTGACTTTC. The V call is TRBV30, the J call TRBJ2-6, with no clear D. V lost 3 bases, J lost 2 bases, and 5 bases lay in between. Looked up from germline, CDR1 is GTSNPN and CDR2 is SVGIG (reference sequence). The CDR3 extends over 13 amino acids.

The CDR3 DNA sequence: TGCGCCAGCAGCACCGGACTAGCGGGGGTAAGCTCCTACAATGAGCAGTTCTTC. Amino acids: CASSTGLAGVSSYNEQFF. V and J are TRBV5-1 and TRBJ2-1; TRBD2 aligns across 13 bases. V trimming: 4 bases; J trimming: 0 bases; junction bases outside the gene matches: 7. Per germline, CDR1 SGHRS and CDR2 YFSETQ. The length of the CDR3 is 18 residues.

A single count supports this clone. CDR3 sequence: CASSLIIRGGGNTIYF. The CDR3 region has the DNA TGTGCCAGCAGCTTGATCATCCGGGGTGGAGGAAACACCATATATTTT. This chain links TRBV5-6 with TRBJ1-3; D not resolved. This CDR3 contains 16 residues. CDR1 is SGHDT, CDR2 YYEEEE, per germline. Deletions cut 1 base from V and 4 bases from J, with 15 bases between.

V and J are TRBV5-4 and TRBJ2-1; 9 nucleotides line up with TRBD2. Germline trimming cut 2 bases from V and 0 bases from J; bases unmatched to any gene: 6. The CDR3 has 17 amino acids. Germline-derived CDR1 and CDR2 are SGHNT and YYREEE (reference sequence). In DNA, the CDR3 is TGTGCCAGCAGCTTTTCTAGCGGGACCAGCTCCTACAATGAGCAGTTCTTC. This gives the protein CASSFSSGTSSYNEQFF.

The chain recombines TRBV30 with TRBJ2-5, with no clear D. The V end lost 7 bases, the J end lost 2 bases, and 14 bases lay between the germline ends. CDR1 is GTSNPN and CDR2 is SVGIG in the germline V gene (reference sequence). The length of the CDR3 is 13 residues. The CDR3 loop is CALVVAAQETQYF. The CDR3, as DNA: TGTGCCTTGGTGGTGGCTGCTCAAGAGACCCAGTACTTC.

This chain uses TRBV4-2 with TRBJ2-7; the match to TRBD2 covers 10 bases. The trim removed 4 bases at V and 3 bases at J, leaving 6 bases unmatched. Per germline, CDR1 LGHNA and CDR2 YNFKEQ. This CDR3 comprises 15 residues. In DNA, the CDR3 is TGTGCCAGCAGCCCCAATAGCGGGGGGTTCTACGAGCAGTACTTC. This sequence encodes CASSPNSGGFYEQYF.

The chain is built from TRBV11-3 and TRBJ2-4; 9 nucleotides match TRBD2. The CDR3 has 14 amino acids. After removal of 1 base from V and 14 bases from J, the junction contained 9 bases not matched to a gene. Germline V CDR1 and CDR2: SGHNT, YENEEA. The CDR3 sequence: CASSLVRLAGIEYF. The CDR3 DNA sequence: TGTGCCAGCAGCTTAGTACGCCTAGCGGGGATTGAGTACTTC.

The chain employs TRBV5-1 and TRBJ2-1; D is possibly TRBD2 (5 bases). CDR1 is SGHRS and CDR2 is YFSETQ in the germline V gene. This CDR3 is 15 amino acids long. V dropped 5 bases and J dropped 4 bases, with 16 bases sitting between them. The CDR3 protein is CASSYLSGDYNEQFF. The DNA of the CDR3 is TGCGCCAGCAGTTACCTCAGCGGCGATTACAATGAGCAGTTCTTC.

J is TRBJ1-2 and V is TRBV30; perhaps TRBD1 as D (6 bases). Trimming cost V 4 bases and J 4 bases, with 19 bases left between them. Per germline, CDR1 GTSNPN and CDR2 SVGIG (reference sequence). The CDR3 runs 15 residues. As DNA, the CDR3 is TGTGCCTGGACAGGACAGATGTCAACACGCTATGGCTACACCTTC. As protein: CAWTGQMSTRYGYTF.

The chain uses TRBV6-4 and TRBJ1-1; no clear D. Germline values: CDR1 MRHNA, CDR2 SNTAGT. This CDR3 has 13 amino acids. Trimming pared 8 bases from V and 1 base from J, leaving 11 bases between. The CDR3 protein is CASQAGENTEAFF. CDR3 nucleotides: TGTGCCAGCCAGGCAGGCGAGAACACTGAAGCTTTCTTT.

The chain combines TRBV29-1 with TRBJ1-2; 7 bases are shared with TRBD1. Germline V gives CDR1 SQVTM, CDR2 ANQGSEA. The junction had 14 bases not matched to a gene; V was cut back by 3 bases and J by 4 bases. CDR3 length: 16 residues. CDR3 bases: TGCAGCGTTGAGTGGCAGGGGGAGAGATCCCCCTATGGCTACACCTTC. It specifies CSVEWQGERSPYGYTF.

This chain links TRBV6-1 with TRBJ1-5; the D gene is possibly TRBD1 (6 bases). This CDR3 has 16 residues. V shed 2 bases and J shed 7 bases, with 18 bases lying between them. The germline V gene encodes CDR1 MNHNS and CDR2 SASEGT. CDR3 residues: CASSEYRDLVSQPQHF. CDR3 bases: TGTGCCAGCAGTGAATACAGGGATTTGGTGTCCCAGCCCCAGCATTTT.

A few counts support this clone. The chain carries TRBV9 and TRBJ2-1; D remains unclear. Trimming removed 4 bases from V and 9 bases from J, with 8 bases in between. Germline-derived CDR1 and CDR2 are SGDLS and YYNGEE. The CDR3 has 11 residues. The CDR3 sequence: CASSTTGEQFF. The DNA of the CDR3 is TGTGCCAGCAGCACCACGGGTGAGCAGTTCTTC.

The rearrangement links TRBV7-3 to TRBJ2-7; 15 nucleotides agree with TRBD2. The germline CDR1 and CDR2 sequences are SGHTA and FQGTGA. The CDR3 loop spans 18 amino acids. V shed 5 bases and J 7 bases; nucleotides not matched to a gene: 15. The CDR3 sequence: CASSLQPGLAGGRSEQYF. The CDR3 DNA reads as TGTGCCAGCAGCCTGCAACCGGGACTAGCGGGAGGCCGATCGGAGCAGTACTTC.

The chain recombines TRBV5-3 with TRBJ1-2; 7 positions match TRBD1. TRBV5-3 is an ORF, with its function uncertain. The CDR3 is 14 residues long. V lost 2 bases to trimming and J lost 7 bases; unmatched junction nucleotides: 8. The CDR3 bases are TGTGCCAGAAGCTTTGACAGGGCGGATATTGGCTACACCTTC. Its protein is CARSFDRADIGYTF.

The rearrangement links TRBV2 to TRBJ2-5; TRBD1 matches at 10 bases. CDR3 length: 15 residues. Germline CDR1 SNHLY, CDR2 FYNNEI. After removal of 5 bases from V and 5 bases from J, the junction contained 8 bases not matched to a gene. This CDR3 reads CASSSDRGPAETQYF. CDR3 nucleotides: TGTGCCAGCAGTTCTGACAGGGGGCCGGCGGAGACCCAGTACTTC.

This clone came up once. The CDR3 region is CASSFWGQLNTEAFF. In DNA, the CDR3 is TGCGCCAGCAGCTTCTGGGGACAGCTGAACACTGAAGCTTTCTTT. The chain couples TRBV5-1 to TRBJ1-1; 7 bases map to TRBD1. Germline assignment: CDR1 SGHRS and CDR2 YFSETQ. This CDR3 has 15 residues. Trimming took 2 bases from V and 0 from J; bases not matched to a gene: 4.

The V and J genes are TRBV7-2 and TRBJ1-1; D gene uncertain. The CDR3 runs 13 residues. The germline V gene encodes CDR1 SGHTA and CDR2 FQGNSA. The germline V and J ends were trimmed by 5 bases and 5 bases, with 12 bases remaining between them. In DNA, the CDR3 is TGTGCCAGCAGCAACGAACCGGAGACTGAAGCTTTCTTT. It codes for CASSNEPETEAFF.

The rearrangement joins TRBV5-5 to TRBJ2-7; 7 bases are shared with TRBD1. Trimming took 4 bases from V and 2 from J; bases not matched to a gene: 9. The CDR3 sequence is 15 residues long. The germline gives CDR1 SGHKS, CDR2 YYEKEE (reference sequence). The DNA of the CDR3 is TGTGCCAGCAGCATCTACCGGGACAGCCCCTACGAGCAGTACTTC. Translation gives CASSIYRDSPYEQYF.

V and J are TRBV29-1 and TRBJ2-7, with a tentative D call TRBD2 (5 bases). V gave up 5 bases and J gave up 2 bases, with 13 bases separating them. Per the germline V gene, CDR1 is SQVTM and CDR2 is ANQGSEA. The CDR3 is made up of 13 amino acids. DNA for the CDR3: TGCAGCGTTAAACACACGGGAACCTACGAGCAGTACTTC. Translation gives CSVKHTGTYEQYF.

J is TRBJ2-1 and V is TRBV6-4; 7 bases agree with TRBD1. The CDR3 has 15 residues. J gave up 0 bases and V 4 bases, and 3 bases lay outside the gene matches. Germline lookup yields CDR1 MRHNA and CDR2 SNTAGT. The CDR3 protein is CASSAWDSSYNEQFF. CDR3 nucleotide sequence: TGTGCCAGCAGTGCATGGGACAGCTCCTACAATGAGCAGTTCTTC.

This clone was recorded once. The rearrangement joins TRBV6-6 to TRBJ2-3; D call uncertain. Per germline, CDR1 MNHNY and CDR2 SVGAGI (reference sequence). The V end lost 11 bases, the J end lost 0 bases, and 15 bases lay between the germline ends. The CDR3 totals 14 residues. In DNA, the CDR3 is TGTGCCTGCCAATACTCGCTTAGCACAGATACGCAGTATTTT. This translates into CACQYSLSTDTQYF.

The chain uses TRBV13 and TRBJ2-5; 8 positions agree with TRBD2. Germline V gene lookup returns CDR1 PRHDT and CDR2 FYEKMQ (reference sequence). The CDR3 sequence is 18 residues long. The junction had 17 bases not matched to a gene; V was cut back by 6 bases and J by 2 bases. CDR3 loop: CASSWNPAGGGSQETQYF. For the CDR3, the DNA is TGTGCCAGCAGTTGGAACCCGGCGGGAGGCGGTTCGCAAGAGACCCAGTACTTC. Filled out from reference TRBV13 and TRBJ2-5, the complete variable domain reads AAGVIQSPRHLIKEKRETATLKCYPIPRHDTVYWYQQGPGQDPQFLISFYEKMQSDKGSIPDRFSAQQFSDYHSELNMSSLELGDSALYFCASSWNPAGGGSQETQYFGPGTRLLVL.

The rearrangement links TRBV30 to TRBJ1-3; tentative D call: TRBD1 (5 bases). Germline V gives CDR1 GTSNPN, CDR2 SVGIG (reference sequence). V lost 4 bases and J lost 0, with 10 bases in between. CDR3 length: 14 amino acids. The CDR3, as DNA: TGTGCCTGGAAACAGGCCCGCTCTGGAAACACCATATATTTT. It yields the protein CAWKQARSGNTIYF.

This clone was recorded once. This chain uses TRBV5-1 with TRBJ2-5, with D possibly TRBD1 on 5 matching bases. The CDR3 has 14 amino acids. Germline assignment: CDR1 SGHRS and CDR2 YFSETQ. V lost 0 bases and J lost 3, with 9 bases in between. CDR3 nucleotide sequence: TGCGCCAGCAGCTTGGGGGGCCCGAAAGAGACCCAGTACTTC. It translates to CASSLGGPKETQYF.